This TCR beta chain comes out of a study of shared T cell receptors in the human thymus. Assay: immunoSEQ multiplex PCR; the TCRdb copy retains only in-frame clones and omits some. This sample carries roughly 660,000 clones, 70% to 90% of them seen once, and the ten largest clones take over 0.008%. These data were likewise used in another study, on human thymus T cells. This second study notes: Donation was from healthy Finnish infants who were having corrective surgery that addressed congenital heart defects. Resections obtained during corrective heart surgery supplied the thymus tissue.

Sequencing input: thymocytes. The sequence was obtained from a boy less than two years old with a congenital heart defect.

This CDR3 reads CASTQSGVGNYEQYF. The CDR3 DNA is TGTGCCAGCACTCAAAGCGGGGTTGGAAACTACGAGCAGTACTTC. V usage is TRBV11-2 and J usage is TRBJ2-7; 7 positions agree with TRBD2. The CDR3 contains 15 residues. The junction had 12 bases not matched to a gene; V was cut back by 7 bases and J by 3 bases. Germline V gene sequence: CDR1 SGHAT, CDR2 FQNNGV.